The 28 T cell receptor beta chains below all came from one sample that was sequenced in a study of T cell responses to AZD1222 COVID-19 vaccine (dated by TCRdb to the early 2020s). This sample's time point label indicates: about 28 days (+/-7) after the second vaccine dose. The library was obtained by the immunoSEQ multiplex PCR assay. This is the immuneACCESS table as TCRdb keeps it, with only in-frame sequences that have V and J called. A part of the clones is gone; compared with another copy, unresolved V genes explain less than half, and the rest is unexplained. The sample table lists approximately 130,000 clones, roughly 88% of them with a count of one. Clones ranked in the top ten supply over 25% of the sample. Material: peripheral blood, obtained 28 days after the second AZD1222 dose. The source of these receptors is an adult who received the AZD1222 COVID-19 vaccine.

The chain uses TRBV19 and TRBJ1-2; the match to TRBD1 covers 8 bases. Germline CDR1 reads LNHDA; CDR2 reads SQIVND (reference sequence). The CDR3 is 18 residues long. Unmatched junction bases numbered 21, after V lost 7 bases and J lost 5 bases. CDR3 region: CASNTIRGGTGTLYGYTF. CDR3 DNA: TGTGCCAGTAACACCATCCGTGGCGGGACAGGCACACTATATGGCTACACCTTC. Looking up the rest from reference TRBV19 and TRBJ1-2 gives the full variable domain: DGGITQSPKYLFRKEGQNVTLSCEQNLNHDAMYWYRQDPGQGLRLIYYSQIVNDFQKGDIAEGYSVSREKKESFPLTVTSAQKNPTAFYLCASNTIRGGTGTLYGYTFGSGTRLTVV.

The rearrangement uses TRBV6-2 or TRBV6-3 and TRBJ1-4; weak D call: TRBD1 (6 bases). The CDR3 length is 16 residues. Deletions cut 2 bases from V and 8 bases from J, with 18 bases between. The germline CDR1 and CDR2 sequences are MNHEY and SVGEGT. The CDR3 nucleotides are TGTGCCAGCAGTTACCCCATGGGAGGGGGATACGAAAAACTGTTTTTT. This encodes CASSYPMGGGYEKLFF.

This clone was found once. The CDR3 DNA follows: TGTGCCAGCAGTGTGCGGAACACTGAAGCTTTCTTT. It encodes CASSVRNTEAFF. The chain uses TRBV2 and TRBJ1-1; D is uncertain. V was trimmed by 4 bases and J by 1 base, leaving 4 bases between them. The CDR3 loop spans 12 amino acids. Per germline, CDR1 SNHLY and CDR2 FYNNEI.

The chain combines TRBV7-9 with TRBJ1-2, with 7 bases that match TRBD1. Germline V gene data show CDR1 as SEHNR and CDR2 as FQNEAQ (reference sequence). There are 15 residues in the CDR3. V gave up 2 bases and J gave up 0 bases; unmatched junction bases: 3. The CDR3 DNA reads as TGTGCCAGCAGCTTACAGCAGGGGGCTAACTATGGCTACACCTTC. Its protein is CASSLQQGANYGYTF.

The V gene is TRBV5-1, the J gene TRBJ2-3; 14 nucleotides match TRBD2. Germline loops: CDR1 SGHRS, CDR2 YFSETQ. This CDR3 comprises 17 residues. Trimming cost V 4 bases and J 2 bases; bases outside gene matches: 6. CDR3 in amino acids: CASSLGLAGGATDTQYF. CDR3 DNA sequence: TGCGCCAGCAGCCTCGGACTAGCGGGGGGTGCCACAGATACGCAGTATTTT.

The V call is TRBV5-1, the J call TRBJ1-4, with D possibly TRBD1 on 6 matching bases. In germline, CDR1 is SGHRS, CDR2 YFSETQ. With 4 bases removed from V and 3 bases from J, the gap between germline ends came to 13 bases. The CDR3 sequence is 15 residues long. CDR3 nucleotide sequence: TGCGCCAGCAGCGGACAGCTTGCTCCTAATGAAAAACTGTTTTTT. Amino acid sequence: CASSGQLAPNEKLFF.

This chain connects TRBV12-3 or TRBV12-4 to TRBJ1-2; TRBD1 matches 7 bases. The V segment lost 5 bases and the J segment 7 bases; nucleotides outside the gene matches: 4. The CDR3 loop spans 12 amino acids. The CDR3 is CASSPYRGGYTF. The DNA for the CDR3 is TGTGCCAGCAGTCCGTACAGGGGTGGCTACACCTTC.

This chain uses TRBV28 with TRBJ2-2, with a weak D call TRBD1 (6 bases). The CDR3 totals 12 residues. V was trimmed by 10 bases and J by 4 bases, leaving 10 bases between them. Germline V CDR1 and CDR2: MDHEN, SYDVKM. The chain's CDR3 is CATRTATGELFF. Here the CDR3 DNA reads TGTGCCACTCGGACAGCCACCGGGGAGCTGTTTTTT.

This clone was seen more than once but under ten times. The J gene is TRBJ2-7, the V gene TRBV6-5; no clear D gene. Deletions cut 7 bases from V and 6 bases from J, with 13 bases between. The CDR3 is made up of 12 amino acids. Per the germline V gene, CDR1 is MNHEY and CDR2 is SVGAGI. In DNA form, the CDR3 reads TGTGCCAGCACCCCGGGCCTCGGCGAGCAGTACTTC. This sequence encodes CASTPGLGEQYF.

The chain recombines TRBV18 with TRBJ1-2; tentative D call: TRBD1 (5 bases). V was shortened by 6 bases and J by 4 bases, with 9 bases between the two germline ends. This CDR3 spans 12 amino acids. Germline CDR1 reads KGHSH; CDR2 reads LQKENI. The chain's CDR3 is CASSRDGYGYTF. The CDR3 bases are TGTGCCAGCTCGCGGGACGGCTATGGCTACACCTTC.

This chain links TRBV6-6 with TRBJ2-7, with D tentatively TRBD1 (6 bases). This CDR3 is built from 13 residues. CDR1 is MNHNY and CDR2 is SVGAGI in the germline V gene (reference sequence). Trimming removed 11 bases at V and 0 bases at J, with 14 bases between. CDR3 in DNA: TGTGCCGCTAAGGGGGAGAACTCCTACGAGCAGTACTTC. Its translation: CAAKGENSYEQYF.

V usage is TRBV28 and J usage is TRBJ1-3; TRBD1 aligns across 7 bases. The CDR3 runs to 13 residues. CDR1 and CDR2 from the germline V gene are MDHEN and SYDVKM. The trim removed 6 bases at V and 3 bases at J, leaving 2 bases unmatched. The CDR3 nucleotides are TGTGCCAGCAGGAGGGGGCTTGGAAACACCATATATTTT. Encoded protein: CASRRGLGNTIYF.

The rearrangement links TRBV6-5 to TRBJ1-1; TRBD1 agrees at 10 bases. The ends lost 7 bases at V and 6 bases at J; junction bases unmatched: 5. Germline values: CDR1 MNHEY, CDR2 SVGAGI. The CDR3 is 13 amino acids. The CDR3 here is CASKGQGFAEAFF. CDR3 bases: TGTGCCAGCAAGGGACAGGGGTTCGCTGAAGCTTTCTTT.

J is TRBJ1-4 and V is TRBV28, with 9 positions matching TRBD1. Germline CDR1 MDHEN, CDR2 SYDVKM. CDR3 length: 12 amino acids. Germline trimming cut 8 bases from V and 7 bases from J; bases unmatched to any gene: 2. CDR3 region: CASGTGSEKLFF. The CDR3 DNA reads as TGTGCCAGCGGGACAGGGTCTGAAAAACTGTTTTTT.

This sequence joins TRBV2 and TRBJ2-1; 10 positions match TRBD2. The CDR3 has 17 amino acids. Losses at the gene ends were 7 bases for V and 3 bases for J; bases not matched to a gene: 12. The germline CDR1 and CDR2 sequences are SNHLY and FYNNEI. The CDR3: CASTPQRGGLGYNEQFF. CDR3 sequence (DNA): TGTGCCAGCACCCCCCAGCGGGGGGGCCTTGGCTACAATGAGCAGTTCTTC.

The CDR3 DNA sequence: TGTGCCAGCAGAACGACAGCAAGCTCTGGAAACACCATATATTTT. Translated: CASRTTASSGNTIYF. The genes are TRBV28 and TRBJ1-3, with D perhaps TRBD1 (5 bases). Germline V gene lookup returns CDR1 MDHEN and CDR2 SYDVKM. The CDR3 contains 15 residues. Deletions cut 6 bases from V and 0 bases from J, with 12 bases between.

The V gene is TRBV4-3, the J gene TRBJ1-1, with D possibly TRBD1 on 5 matching bases. V was clipped by 0 bases and J by 1 base, with 18 bases between them. This CDR3 spans 18 amino acids. Germline loops: CDR1 LGHNA, CDR2 YSLEER. The CDR3 DNA sequence: TGCGCCAGCAGCCAAGACCCCCCGGCCCAGGGACGGAACACTGAAGCTTTCTTT. Encoded protein: CASSQDPPAQGRNTEAFF.

The chain couples TRBV27 to TRBJ2-5; D is unresolved. Germline CDR1 MNHEY, CDR2 SMNVEV (reference sequence). This CDR3 comprises 15 residues. V was cut by 8 bases and J by 7 bases, with 23 bases left in between. DNA for the CDR3: TGTGCCAGCCCCCTAAGATGCTTAAACGGAGTGACCCAGTACTTC. Protein product: CASPLRCLNGVTQYF.

This clone was observed once. V is TRBV28 and J is TRBJ2-5; 10 bases are shared with TRBD1. The V and J ends lost 10 bases and 5 bases, in that order; junction bases with no gene match: 10. CDR3 length equals 14 residues. Germline V gene sequence: CDR1 MDHEN, CDR2 SYDVKM. CDR3 bases: TGTGCCACCCAGGGGACAGGGGAAACGGAGACCCAGTACTTC. Its protein is CATQGTGETETQYF. The full variable domain, in which reference TRBV28 and TRBJ2-5 provide the parts outside the CDR3, is DVKVTQSSRYLVKRTGEKVFLECVQDMDHENMFWYRQDPGLGLRLIYFSYDVKMKEKGDIPEGYSVSREKKERFSLILESASTNQTSMYLCATQGTGETETQYFGPGTRLLVL.

V usage is TRBV5-1 and J usage is TRBJ2-5; 8 nucleotides align to TRBD1. J was trimmed by 4 bases and V by 1 base; bases with no gene match: 6. The CDR3 totals 15 residues. Germline V gene lookup returns CDR1 SGHRS and CDR2 YFSETQ. Here the CDR3 DNA reads TGCGCCAGCAGCTTGAATACAGGGGGTCTAGAGACCCAGTACTTC. Translating gives CASSLNTGGLETQYF.

The V and J genes are TRBV28 and TRBJ2-7; D not resolved. Germline V gene lookup returns CDR1 MDHEN and CDR2 SYDVKM. V lost 2 bases and J 1 base, leaving 15 bases between the germline ends. CDR3 length: 16 residues. CDR3 coding DNA: TGTGCCAGCAGTTTACGCCGGCGGAGTAGTTCCTACGAGCAGTACTTC. Translation gives CASSLRRRSSSYEQYF.

J is TRBJ2-2 and V is TRBV2, with D tentatively TRBD1 (5 bases). The CDR3 spans 16 residues. Trimming took off 8 bases at V and 1 base at J, with 17 bases between the two ends. Germline lookup yields CDR1 SNHLY and CDR2 FYNNEI. The CDR3 sequence: CASRQLRQRNTGELFF. Here the CDR3 DNA reads TGTGCCAGCCGCCAATTAAGACAGAGGAACACCGGGGAGCTGTTTTTT.

The chain is built from TRBV6-5 and TRBJ1-5; possibly TRBD1 for D (6 bases). V lost 6 bases to trimming and J lost 7 bases, with 19 bases between them. The CDR3 length is 15 residues. Germline CDR1 MNHEY, CDR2 SVGAGI. The CDR3 DNA reads as TGTGCCAGCAGCCTACTCGGGGGGACACACCAGCCCCAGCATTTT. It codes for CASSLLGGTHQPQHF.

This sequence joins TRBV12-3 or TRBV12-4 and TRBJ1-2, with no clear D. The CDR3 is made up of 12 amino acids. Between the trimmed V and J ends, which lost 5 bases and 8 bases, there was a span of 12 bases. CDR3 protein: CASSGDARGYTF. As DNA, the CDR3 is TGTGCCAGCAGTGGAGATGCGAGGGGCTACACCTTC.

The chain has TRBV7-6 and TRBJ2-7; TRBD2 aligns across 12 bases. V was pared by 3 bases and J by 5 bases, with 8 bases of the junction left unmatched. CDR1 is SGHVS, CDR2 FNYEAQ, per germline. The CDR3 extends over 16 amino acids. The CDR3 protein is CASSLYPSGGANEQYF. CDR3 sequence (DNA): TGTGCCAGCAGCTTGTATCCTAGCGGGGGGGCGAACGAGCAGTACTTC.

The rearrangement joins TRBV5-4 to TRBJ1-2; a weak D match, TRBD1 (5 bases). Trimming took off 6 bases at V and 3 bases at J, with 15 bases between the two ends. The CDR3 length is 14 residues. Germline CDR1 and CDR2: SGHNT and YYREEE (reference sequence). As DNA, the CDR3 is TGTGCCAGCAAGCTGCATCCGGGGGACTATGGCTACACCTTC. It specifies CASKLHPGDYGYTF.

The chain links TRBV15 to TRBJ2-1; no definite D call. Per the germline V gene, CDR1 is LNHNV and CDR2 is YYDKDF (reference sequence). Trimming shortened V by 3 bases and J by 5 bases, and 8 bases separated the two germline ends. This CDR3 contains 13 residues. The CDR3 DNA is TGTGCCACCAGCAGGCCTGAGAACAATGAGCAGTTCTTC. It codes for CATSRPENNEQFF.

This chain uses TRBV19 with TRBJ2-1; the match to TRBD1 covers 7 bases. From germline, CDR1 is LNHDA and CDR2 SQIVND (reference sequence). This CDR3 has 14 amino acids. V lost 4 bases and J lost 4; bases outside the gene matches: 4. CDR3: CASSTGTAYNEQFF. DNA of the CDR3: TGTGCCAGTAGTACCGGGACAGCTTACAATGAGCAGTTCTTC.